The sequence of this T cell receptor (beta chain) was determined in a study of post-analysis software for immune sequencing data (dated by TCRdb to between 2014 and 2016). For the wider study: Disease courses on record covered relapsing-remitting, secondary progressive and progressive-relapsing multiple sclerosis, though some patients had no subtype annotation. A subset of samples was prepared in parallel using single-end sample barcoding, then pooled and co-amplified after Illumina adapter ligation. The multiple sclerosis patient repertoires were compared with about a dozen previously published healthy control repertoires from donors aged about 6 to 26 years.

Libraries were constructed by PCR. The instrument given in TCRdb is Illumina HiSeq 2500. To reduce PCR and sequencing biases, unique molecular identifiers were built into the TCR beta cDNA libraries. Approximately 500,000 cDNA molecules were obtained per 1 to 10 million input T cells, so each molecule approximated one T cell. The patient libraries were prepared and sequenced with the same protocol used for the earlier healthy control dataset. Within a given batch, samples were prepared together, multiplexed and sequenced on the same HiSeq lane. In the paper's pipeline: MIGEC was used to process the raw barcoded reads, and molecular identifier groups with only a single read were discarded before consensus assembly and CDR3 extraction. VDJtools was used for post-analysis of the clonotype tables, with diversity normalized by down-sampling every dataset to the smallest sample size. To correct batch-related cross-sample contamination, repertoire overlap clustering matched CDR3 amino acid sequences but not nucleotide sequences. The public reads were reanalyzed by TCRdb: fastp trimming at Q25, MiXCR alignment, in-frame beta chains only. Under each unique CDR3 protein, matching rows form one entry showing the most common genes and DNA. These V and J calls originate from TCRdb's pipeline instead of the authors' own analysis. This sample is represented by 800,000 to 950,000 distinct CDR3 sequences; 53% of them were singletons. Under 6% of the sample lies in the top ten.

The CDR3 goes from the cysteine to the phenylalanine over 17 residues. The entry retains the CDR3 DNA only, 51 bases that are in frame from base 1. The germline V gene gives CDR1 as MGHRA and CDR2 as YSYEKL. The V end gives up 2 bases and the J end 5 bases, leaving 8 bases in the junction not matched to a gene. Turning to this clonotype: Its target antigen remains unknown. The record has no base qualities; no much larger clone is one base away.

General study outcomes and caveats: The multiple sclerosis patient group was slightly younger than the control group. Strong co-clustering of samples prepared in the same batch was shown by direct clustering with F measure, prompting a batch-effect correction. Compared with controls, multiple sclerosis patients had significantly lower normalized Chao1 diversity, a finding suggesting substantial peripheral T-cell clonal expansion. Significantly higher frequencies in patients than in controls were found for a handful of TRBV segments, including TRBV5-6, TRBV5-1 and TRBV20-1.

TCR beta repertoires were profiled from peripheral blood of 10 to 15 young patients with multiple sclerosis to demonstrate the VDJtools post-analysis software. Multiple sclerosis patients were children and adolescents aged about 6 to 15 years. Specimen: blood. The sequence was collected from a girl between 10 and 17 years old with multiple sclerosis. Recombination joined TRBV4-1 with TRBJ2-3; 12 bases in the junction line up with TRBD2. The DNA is TGCGCCAGCAGCCAACCGACTAGCGGGAGCGAGAAAGATACGCAGTATTTT. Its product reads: CASSQPTSGSEKDTQYF.